These 14 T cell receptor beta chains came from one sample sequenced in a study of T cells after yellow fever vaccination. Each CDR3 protein gets one entry after TCRdb re-called the 5' RACE reads with MiXCR. The sample lists about 320,000 distinct CDR3 sequences, about 10% seen once, with 3.3% in the top ten. The sample consisted of CD4+ T cells sorted from PBMCs, taken 45 days after the yellow fever booster vaccination. The source is a man in his late teens or twenties who received the YFV17D yellow fever vaccine.

The chain joins TRBV7-9 to TRBJ2-3; the D is unclear. Germline V gene sequence: CDR1 SEHNR, CDR2 FQNEAQ (reference sequence). CDR3 length: 13 residues. Trimming pared 0 bases from V and 5 bases from J, leaving 6 bases between. Here the CDR3 DNA reads TGTGCCAGCAGCTTAGCGGGGAAAGATACGCAGTATTTT. It codes for CASSLAGKDTQYF. The whole variable domain, filled in from reference TRBV7-9 and TRBJ2-3, reads DTGVSQNPRHKITKRGQNVTFRCDPISEHNRLYWYRQTLGQGPEFLTYFQNEAQLEKSRLLSDRFSAERPKGSFSTLEIQRTEQGDSAMYLCASSLAGKDTQYFGPGTRLTVL.

The chain couples TRBV4-2 to TRBJ2-2, with 8 positions matching TRBD2. Germline-derived CDR1 and CDR2 are LGHNA and YNFKEQ. The length of the CDR3 is 16 residues. The trim removed 4 bases at V and 1 base at J, leaving 5 bases unmatched. CDR3 bases: TGTGCCAGCAGCCGGAACGGGGGGGTGAACACCGGGGAGCTGTTTTTT. Its translation is CASSRNGGVNTGELFF.

There are a few counts of this clonotype. The V call is TRBV20-1, the J call TRBJ1-5, with D possibly being TRBD1 (5 bases). CDR1 is DFQATT, CDR2 SNEGSKA, per germline (reference sequence). V lost 0 bases to trimming and J lost 5 bases, with 11 bases between them. The CDR3 runs to 14 residues. The CDR3 sequence is CSARDPGKDQPQHF. CDR3 sequence (DNA): TGCAGTGCTAGAGACCCAGGGAAGGATCAGCCCCAGCATTTT.

Of note for this clonotype: The junction shows a germline mismatch at one end, possibly a read error. This chain uses TRBV7-7 with TRBJ2-1, with TRBD1 identical over 10 bases. Germline V gene lookup returns CDR1 SSHAT and CDR2 FNYEAQ (reference sequence). The CDR3 has 15 residues. CDR3 sequence: CASSLSPGQGNEQFF. The CDR3 DNA follows: TGTGCTAGCAGCTTAAGCCCGGGACAGGGGAATGAGCAGTTCTTC.

The CDR3 here is CATSDQGRGKLFF. For the CDR3, the DNA is TGTGCCACCAGTGATCAAGGGAGAGGGAAACTGTTTTTT. The chain has TRBV24-1 and TRBJ1-4; D ambiguous. The CDR3 sequence is 13 residues long. Trimming stripped 3 bases from V and 11 bases from J, with 12 bases between. Germline V CDR1 and CDR2: KGHDR, SFDVKD.

This clonotype has only a few counts. This may be a read error, as it is one base from a much larger clone. The chain couples TRBV18 to TRBJ1-3; possibly TRBD1 for D (5 bases). This CDR3 comprises 16 residues. Between the trimmed V and J ends, which lost 2 bases and 4 bases, there was a span of 15 bases. The germline V gene encodes CDR1 KGHSH and CDR2 LQKENI. CDR3 amino acids: CASSPVPGTEGNTIYF. The CDR3 nucleotides read TGTGCCAGCTCACCAGTGCCTGGGACGGAGGGAAACACCATATATTTT.

The gene calls are TRBV5-1 and TRBJ2-1; D might be TRBD1 (5 bases). The CDR3 runs to 13 residues. Germline V CDR1 and CDR2: SGHRS, YFSETQ. V lost 0 bases, J lost 10 bases, and 11 bases lay in between. CDR3 coding DNA: TGCGCCAGCAGCTTGGAGTTCCAGGGAGAGCAGTTCTTC. This sequence encodes CASSLEFQGEQFF.

In this sample, this clonotype turned up many times. The chain is built from TRBV5-1 and TRBJ2-1; 9 bases line up with TRBD1. CDR1 SGHRS and CDR2 YFSETQ come from the germline V gene. Unmatched junction bases numbered 9, after V lost 0 bases and J lost 8 bases. The CDR3 spans 16 residues. CDR3 bases: TGCGCCAGCAGCTTGGCCAACCGGGACAGGGTATATGAGCAGTTCTTC. Translating gives CASSLANRDRVYEQFF. Drawing the rest from reference TRBV5-1 and TRBJ2-1, the complete variable domain is KAGVTQTPRYLIKTRGQQVTLSCSPISGHRSVSWYQQTPGQGLQFLFEYFSETQRNKGNFPGRFSGRQFSNSRSEMNVSTLELGDSALYLCASSLANRDRVYEQFFGPGTRLTVL.

This clonotype was seen many times. The rearrangement links TRBV7-9 to TRBJ1-1; D unresolved. Germline assignment: CDR1 SEHNR and CDR2 FQNEAQ (reference sequence). The CDR3 consists of 11 residues. The ends were cut back, 1 base at V and 10 bases at J, with 7 bases in the middle. As DNA, the CDR3 is TGTGCCAGCAGCTTAGAGGTCGGAGCTTTCTTT. This codes for CASSLEVGAFF. Combining the CDR3 with reference TRBV7-9 and TRBJ1-1 gives the whole variable domain DTGVSQNPRHKITKRGQNVTFRCDPISEHNRLYWYRQTLGQGPEFLTYFQNEAQLEKSRLLSDRFSAERPKGSFSTLEIQRTEQGDSAMYLCASSLEVGAFFGQGTRLTVV.

There are many counts of this clonotype. This chain uses TRBV11-2 with TRBJ1-5, with 7 bases lining up with TRBD1. The V segment lost 6 bases and the J segment 5 bases; nucleotides outside the gene matches: 10. The CDR3 contains 15 residues. Germline V gene sequence: CDR1 SGHAT, CDR2 FQNNGV. CDR3 nucleotides: TGTGCCAGCAGTTCCCGGGGGGGACAGCATCAGCCCCAGCATTTT. Its protein product is CASSSRGGQHQPQHF.

The V gene is TRBV9, the J gene TRBJ2-6, with 9 bases that match TRBD1. Per the germline V gene, CDR1 is SGDLS and CDR2 is YYNGEE. V lost 4 bases, J lost 1 base, and 9 bases stayed unmatched. The length of the CDR3 is 18 residues. CDR3 region: CASSLLGQGQSGANVLTF. In DNA form, the CDR3 reads TGTGCCAGCAGCTTATTGGGACAGGGCCAATCTGGGGCCAACGTCCTGACTTTC.

This clonotype was observed at least ten times. The chain uses TRBV6-2 or TRBV6-3 and TRBJ2-2, with 7 positions matching TRBD1. This CDR3 contains 16 residues. Germline lookup yields CDR1 MNHEY and CDR2 SVGEGT. V dropped 4 bases and J dropped 4; count of bases not matched to a gene: 9. CDR3 amino acids: CASSFKVGTATGELFF. CDR3 in DNA: TGTGCCAGCAGTTTCAAAGTCGGGACAGCCACCGGGGAGCTGTTTTTT.

The chain combines TRBV2 with TRBJ2-2; maybe TRBD2 (5 bases). CDR3 size: 14 residues. CDR1 is SNHLY, CDR2 FYNNEI, per germline. The V and J ends lost 6 bases and 4 bases respectively, with 12 bases between them. The CDR3 loop is CASSGERSTGELFF. In DNA, the CDR3 is TGTGCCAGCAGCGGGGAGCGGAGCACCGGGGAGCTGTTTTTT.

The genes are TRBV2 and TRBJ2-3; D remains unclear. The germline CDR1 and CDR2 sequences are SNHLY and FYNNEI. Trimming took off 2 bases at V and 1 base at J, with 4 bases between the two ends. The CDR3 is 13 residues long. The CDR3 spells CASSELRTDTQYF. CDR3 nucleotides: TGTGCCAGCAGTGAATTGCGCACAGATACGCAGTATTTT.